This T cell receptor beta chain comes out of a study of blood T cell repertoires in COVID-19. Study as a whole: Italy, Spain and the United States were the sources of the convalescent and acute COVID-19 samples. PBMCs, B-cell-depleted T cells, or T cells were the source of the cDNA or gDNA that made up the material.

With V trimmed by 2 bases and J by 5 bases, 5 bases remained unmatched. The length of the CDR3 is 14 residues. Per the germline V gene, CDR1 is SGHRS and CDR2 is YFSETQ. As originally analysed: Amplification with reference gene primers provided the estimates of nucleated cell counts. Profiled with immunoSEQ multiplex PCR; TCRdb holds only in-frame clones, not every one. Clone size and the V and J calls come from that table; the DNA yielded D and trimming. The table lists around 100,000 clones, around four fifths of them singletons. This clone appeared a single time. The sample taken for sequencing was peripheral blood. This receptor was obtained from a man aged 50-59 years with active or convalescent COVID-19. The chain carries TRBV5-1 and TRBJ2-5; 8 positions match TRBD1. The CDR3 here is CASSFAGGGETQYF. The CDR3 DNA is TGCGCCAGCAGCTTTGCAGGGGGCGGGGAGACCCAGTACTTC.